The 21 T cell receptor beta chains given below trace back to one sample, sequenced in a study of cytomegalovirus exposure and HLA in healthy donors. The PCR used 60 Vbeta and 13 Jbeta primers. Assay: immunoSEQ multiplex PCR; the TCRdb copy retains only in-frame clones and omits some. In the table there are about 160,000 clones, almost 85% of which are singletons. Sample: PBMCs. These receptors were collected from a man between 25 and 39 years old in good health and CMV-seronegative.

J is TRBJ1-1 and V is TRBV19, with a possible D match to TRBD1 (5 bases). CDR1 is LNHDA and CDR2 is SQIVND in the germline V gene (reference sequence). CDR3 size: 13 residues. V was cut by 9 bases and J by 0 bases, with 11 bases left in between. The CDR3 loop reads CASRQQVNTEAFF. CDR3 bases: TGTGCCAGCCGACAACAGGTGAACACTGAAGCTTTCTTT. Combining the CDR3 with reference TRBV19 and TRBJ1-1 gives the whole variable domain DGGITQSPKYLFRKEGQNVTLSCEQNLNHDAMYWYRQDPGQGLRLIYYSQIVNDFQKGDIAEGYSVSREKKESFPLTVTSAQKNPTAFYLCASRQQVNTEAFFGQGTRLTVV.

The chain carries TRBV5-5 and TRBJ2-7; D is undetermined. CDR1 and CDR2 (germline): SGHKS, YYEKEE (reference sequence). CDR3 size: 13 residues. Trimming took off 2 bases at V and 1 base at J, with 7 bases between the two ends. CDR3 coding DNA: TGTGCCAGCAGCTTCCCAGGTTCCTACGAGCAGTACTTC. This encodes CASSFPGSYEQYF.

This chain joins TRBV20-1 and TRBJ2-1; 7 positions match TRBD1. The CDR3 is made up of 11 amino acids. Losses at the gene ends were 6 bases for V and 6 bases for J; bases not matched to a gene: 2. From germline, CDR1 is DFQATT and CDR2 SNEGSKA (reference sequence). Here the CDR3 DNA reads TGCAGTGCCAGACAGGGCAATGAGCAGTTCTTC. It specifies CSARQGNEQFF.

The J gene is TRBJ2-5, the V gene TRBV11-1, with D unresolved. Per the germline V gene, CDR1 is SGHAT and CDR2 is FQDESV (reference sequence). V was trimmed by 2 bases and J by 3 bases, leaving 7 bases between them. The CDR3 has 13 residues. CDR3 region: CASSLHIEETQYF. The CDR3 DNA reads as TGTGCCAGCAGCTTACACATCGAAGAGACCCAGTACTTC.

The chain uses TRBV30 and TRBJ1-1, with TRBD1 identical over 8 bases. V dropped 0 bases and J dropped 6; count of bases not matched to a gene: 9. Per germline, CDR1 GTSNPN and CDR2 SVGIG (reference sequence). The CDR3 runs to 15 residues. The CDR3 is CAWSVRDRRFSEAFF. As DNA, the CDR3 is TGTGCCTGGAGTGTCCGGGACAGGCGGTTCTCTGAAGCTTTCTTT.

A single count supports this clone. Here the CDR3 reads CASSSGNSPLHF. CDR3 sequence (DNA): TGTGCCAGCAGTTCGGGAAATTCACCCCTCCACTTT. V usage is TRBV27 and J usage is TRBJ1-6; D not resolved. The CDR3 contains 12 residues. Germline V gene data show CDR1 as MNHEY and CDR2 as SMNVEV (reference sequence). V shed 4 bases and J shed 7 bases, with 5 bases lying between them.

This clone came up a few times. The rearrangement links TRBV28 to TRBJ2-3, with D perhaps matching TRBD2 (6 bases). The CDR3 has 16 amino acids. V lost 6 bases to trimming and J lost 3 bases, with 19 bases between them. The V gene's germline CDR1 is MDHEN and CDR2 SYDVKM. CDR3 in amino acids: CASSSQWGVGTDTQYF. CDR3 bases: TGTGCCAGCAGCTCCCAGTGGGGGGTAGGGACAGATACGCAGTATTTT.

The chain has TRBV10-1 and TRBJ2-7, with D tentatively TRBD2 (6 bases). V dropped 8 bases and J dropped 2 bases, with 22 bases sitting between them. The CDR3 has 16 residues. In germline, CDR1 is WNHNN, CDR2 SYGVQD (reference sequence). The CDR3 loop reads CASFHRDSKRTYEQYF. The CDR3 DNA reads TGCGCCAGCTTTCACCGGGACTCAAAGCGCACCTACGAGCAGTACTTC.

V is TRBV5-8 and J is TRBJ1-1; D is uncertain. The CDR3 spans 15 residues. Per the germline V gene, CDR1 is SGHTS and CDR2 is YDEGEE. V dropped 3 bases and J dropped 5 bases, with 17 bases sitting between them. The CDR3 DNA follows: TGTGCCAGCAGCTCCACGGAGGTTCGGGTTACTGAAGCTTTCTTT. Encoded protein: CASSSTEVRVTEAFF.

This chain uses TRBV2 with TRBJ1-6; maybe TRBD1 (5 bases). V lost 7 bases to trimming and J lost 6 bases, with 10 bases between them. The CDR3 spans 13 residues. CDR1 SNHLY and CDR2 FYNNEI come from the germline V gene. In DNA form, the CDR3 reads TGTGCCAGCAAGACAGTCGGTAATTCACCCCTCCACTTT. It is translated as CASKTVGNSPLHF. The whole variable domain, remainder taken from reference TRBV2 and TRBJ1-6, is EPEVTQTPSHQVTQMGQEVILRCVPISNHLYFYWYRQILGQKVEFLVSFYNNEISEKSEIFDDQFSVERPDGSNFTLKIRSTKLEDSAMYFCASKTVGNSPLHFGNGTRLTVT.

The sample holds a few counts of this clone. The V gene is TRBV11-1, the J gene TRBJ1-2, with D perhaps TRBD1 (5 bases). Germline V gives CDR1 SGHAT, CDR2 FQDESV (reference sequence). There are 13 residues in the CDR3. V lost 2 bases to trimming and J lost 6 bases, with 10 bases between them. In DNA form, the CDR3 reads TGTGCCAGCAGCTTACAGGGCGGAAATGGCTACACCTTC. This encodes CASSLQGGNGYTF. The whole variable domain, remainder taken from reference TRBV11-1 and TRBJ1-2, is EAEVAQSPRYKITEKSQAVAFWCDPISGHATLYWYRQILGQGPELLVQFQDESVVDDSQLPKDRFSAERLKGVDSTLKIQPAELGDSAMYLCASSLQGGNGYTFGSGTRLTVV.

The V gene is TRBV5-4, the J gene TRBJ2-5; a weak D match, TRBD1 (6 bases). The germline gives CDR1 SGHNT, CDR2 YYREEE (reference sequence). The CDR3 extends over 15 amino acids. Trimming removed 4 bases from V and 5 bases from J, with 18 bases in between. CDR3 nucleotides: TGTGCCAGCAGCCCCCAGGGGAGCCGAGGGGAGACCCAGTACTTC. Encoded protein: CASSPQGSRGETQYF. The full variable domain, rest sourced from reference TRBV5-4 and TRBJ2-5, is ETGVTQSPTHLIKTRGQQVTLRCSSQSGHNTVSWYQQALGQGPQFIFQYYREEENGRGNFPPRFSGLQFPNYSSELNVNALELDDSALYLCASSPQGSRGETQYFGPGTRLLVL.

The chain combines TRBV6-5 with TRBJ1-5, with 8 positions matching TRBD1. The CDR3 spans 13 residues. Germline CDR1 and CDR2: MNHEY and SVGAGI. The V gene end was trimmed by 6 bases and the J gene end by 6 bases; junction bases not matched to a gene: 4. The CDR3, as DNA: TGTGCCAGCAGCCAGGGGGCAGGTCAGCCCCAGCATTTT. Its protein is CASSQGAGQPQHF.

The DNA of the CDR3 is TGTGCCAGCAGCCCTTTATCCGGGACAGCAAATTCACCCCTCCACTTT. It translates to CASSPLSGTANSPLHF. The gene calls are TRBV7-9 and TRBJ1-6, with 7 positions matching TRBD1. V dropped 5 bases and J dropped 7; count of bases not matched to a gene: 11. Germline V gene sequence: CDR1 SEHNR, CDR2 FQNEAQ (reference sequence). The CDR3 contains 16 residues. The full variable domain, rest sourced from reference TRBV7-9 and TRBJ1-6, is DTGVSQNPRHKITKRGQNVTFRCDPISEHNRLYWYRQTLGQGPEFLTYFQNEAQLEKSRLLSDRFSAERPKGSFSTLEIQRTEQGDSAMYLCASSPLSGTANSPLHFGNGTRLTVT.

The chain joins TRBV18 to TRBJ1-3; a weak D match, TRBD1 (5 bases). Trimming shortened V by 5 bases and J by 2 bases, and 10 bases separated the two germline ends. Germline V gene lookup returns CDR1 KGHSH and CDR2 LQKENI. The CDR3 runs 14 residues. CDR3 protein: CASSVQGAGNTIYF. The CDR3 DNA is TGTGCCAGCTCAGTCCAGGGCGCTGGAAACACCATATATTTT.

This CDR3 is CASSTDWINEQFF. The CDR3 nucleotides are TGTGCCAGTAGTACGGACTGGATCAATGAGCAGTTCTTC. This rearrangement joins TRBV19 to TRBJ2-1; tentative D call: TRBD2 (5 bases). The CDR3 covers 13 residues. Germline V gene sequence: CDR1 LNHDA, CDR2 SQIVND (reference sequence). V gave up 4 bases and J gave up 6 bases, with 10 bases separating them.

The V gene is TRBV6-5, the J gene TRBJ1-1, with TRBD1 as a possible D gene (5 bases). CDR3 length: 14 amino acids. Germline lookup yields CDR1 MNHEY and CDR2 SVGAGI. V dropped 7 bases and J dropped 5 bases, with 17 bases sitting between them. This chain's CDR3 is CASKPTAGLTEAFF. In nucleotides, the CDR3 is TGTGCCAGCAAACCAACGGCAGGGTTAACTGAAGCTTTCTTT.

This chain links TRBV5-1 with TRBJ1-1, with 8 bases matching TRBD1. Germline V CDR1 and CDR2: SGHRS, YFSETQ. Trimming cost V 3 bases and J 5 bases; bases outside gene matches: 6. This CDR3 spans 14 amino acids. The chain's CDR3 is CASSSTGGGTEAFF. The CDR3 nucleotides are TGCGCCAGCAGCTCCACAGGGGGAGGGACTGAAGCTTTCTTT. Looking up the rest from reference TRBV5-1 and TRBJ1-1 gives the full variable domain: KAGVTQTPRYLIKTRGQQVTLSCSPISGHRSVSWYQQTPGQGLQFLFEYFSETQRNKGNFPGRFSGRQFSNSRSEMNVSTLELGDSALYLCASSSTGGGTEAFFGQGTRLTVV.

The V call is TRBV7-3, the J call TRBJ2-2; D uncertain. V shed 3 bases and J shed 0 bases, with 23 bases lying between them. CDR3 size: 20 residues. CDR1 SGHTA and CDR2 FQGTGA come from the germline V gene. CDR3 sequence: CASSLPTHKGGLPNTGELFF. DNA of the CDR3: TGTGCCAGCAGCTTGCCCACGCACAAAGGCGGTTTACCGAACACCGGGGAGCTGTTTTTT. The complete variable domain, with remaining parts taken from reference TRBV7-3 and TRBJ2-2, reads GAGVSQTPSNKVTEKGKYVELRCDPISGHTALYWYRQSLGQGPEFLIYFQGTGAADDSGLPNDRFFAVRPEGSVSTLKIQRTERGDSAVYLCASSLPTHKGGLPNTGELFFGEGSRLTVL.

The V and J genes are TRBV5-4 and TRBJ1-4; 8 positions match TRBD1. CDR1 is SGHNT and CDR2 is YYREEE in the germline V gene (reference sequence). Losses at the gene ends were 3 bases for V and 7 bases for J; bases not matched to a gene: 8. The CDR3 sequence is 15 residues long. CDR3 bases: TGTGCCAGCAGCTCCCGGGCAGGGGGCGTTGAAAAACTGTTTTTT. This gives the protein CASSSRAGGVEKLFF.

CDR3 residues: CASSLGATWQETQYF. For the CDR3, the DNA is TGCGCCAGCAGCTTGGGGGCGACGTGGCAAGAGACCCAGTACTTC. The chain employs TRBV5-1 and TRBJ2-5; D is unclear. The germline V gene has CDR1 SGHRS and CDR2 YFSETQ. V shed 0 bases and J shed 2 bases, with 11 bases lying between them. This CDR3 has 15 residues.